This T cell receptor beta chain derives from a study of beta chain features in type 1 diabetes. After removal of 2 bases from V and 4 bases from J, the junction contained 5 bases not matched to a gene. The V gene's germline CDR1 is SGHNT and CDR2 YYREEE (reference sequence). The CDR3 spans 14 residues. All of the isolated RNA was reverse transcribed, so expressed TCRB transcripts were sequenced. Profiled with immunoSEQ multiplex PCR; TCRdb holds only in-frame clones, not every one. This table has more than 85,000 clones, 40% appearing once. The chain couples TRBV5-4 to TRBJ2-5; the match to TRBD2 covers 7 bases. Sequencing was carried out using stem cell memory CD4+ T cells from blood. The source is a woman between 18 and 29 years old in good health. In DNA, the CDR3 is TGTGCCAGCAGCTTCACACTAGCGTCAGAGACCCAGTACTTC. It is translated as CASSFTLASETQYF.